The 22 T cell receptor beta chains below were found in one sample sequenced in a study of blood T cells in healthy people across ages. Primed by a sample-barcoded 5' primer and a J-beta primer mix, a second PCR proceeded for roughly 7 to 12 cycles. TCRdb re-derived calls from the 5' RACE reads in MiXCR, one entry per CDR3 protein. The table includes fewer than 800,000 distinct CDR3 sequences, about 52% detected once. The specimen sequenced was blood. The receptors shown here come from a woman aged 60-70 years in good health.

The CDR3 DNA sequence: TGTGCCAGCAGCCTTACTAGGCAGGCGGGGGTCATTCAGTACTTC. It codes for CASSLTRQAGVIQYF. The V and J genes are TRBV7-2 and TRBJ2-4, with 7 bases fitting TRBD2. The CDR3 is made up of 15 amino acids. J gave up 9 bases and V 5 bases, and 13 bases lay outside the gene matches. Per germline, CDR1 SGHTA and CDR2 FQGNSA. Full variable domain (outside the CDR3, taken from reference TRBV7-2 and TRBJ2-4): GAGVSQSPSNKVTEKGKDVELRCDPISGHTALYWYRQSLGQGLEFLIYFQGNSAPDKSGLPSDRFSAERTGGSVSTLTIQRTQQEDSAVYLCASSLTRQAGVIQYFGAGTRLSVL.

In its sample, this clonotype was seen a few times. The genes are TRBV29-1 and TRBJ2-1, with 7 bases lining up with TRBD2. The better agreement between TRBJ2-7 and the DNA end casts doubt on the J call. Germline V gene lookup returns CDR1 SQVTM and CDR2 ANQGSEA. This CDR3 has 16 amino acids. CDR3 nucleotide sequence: TGCAGCGTTGAAATCAGTGGGAGGGGCGTTTACAATGAGCAGTACTTC. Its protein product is CSVEISGRGVYNEQYF.

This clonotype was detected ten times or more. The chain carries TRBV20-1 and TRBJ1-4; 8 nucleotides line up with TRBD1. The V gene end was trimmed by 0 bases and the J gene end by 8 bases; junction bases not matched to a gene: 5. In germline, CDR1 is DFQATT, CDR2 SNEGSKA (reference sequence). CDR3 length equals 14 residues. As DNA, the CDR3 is TGCAGTGCTAGAGATAGGACAGGGACGGAAAAACTGTTTTTT. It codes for CSARDRTGTEKLFF.

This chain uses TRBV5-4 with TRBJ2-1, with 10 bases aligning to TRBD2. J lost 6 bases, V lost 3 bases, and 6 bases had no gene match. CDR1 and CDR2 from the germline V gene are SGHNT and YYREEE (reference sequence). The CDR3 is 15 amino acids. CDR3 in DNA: TGTGCCAGCAGCTACCCGGGACTAGCGAGCAATGAGCAGTTCTTC. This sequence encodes CASSYPGLASNEQFF.

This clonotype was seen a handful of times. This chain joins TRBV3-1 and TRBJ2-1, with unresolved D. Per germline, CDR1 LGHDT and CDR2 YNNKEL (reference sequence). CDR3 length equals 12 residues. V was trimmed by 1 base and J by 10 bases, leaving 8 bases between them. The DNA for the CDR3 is TGTGCCAGCAGCCAAGTGGGCCGAGAGCAGTTCTTC. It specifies CASSQVGREQFF.

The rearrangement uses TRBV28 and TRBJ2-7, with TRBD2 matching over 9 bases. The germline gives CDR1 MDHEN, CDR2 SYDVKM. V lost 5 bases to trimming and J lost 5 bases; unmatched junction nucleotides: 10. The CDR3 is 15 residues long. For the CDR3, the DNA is TGTGCCAGCAGTCAAACAGGGACTAGCTCGAACGAGCAGTACTTC. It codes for CASSQTGTSSNEQYF.

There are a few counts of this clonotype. The CDR3 protein is CASSPLAGGGETQYF. The CDR3, as DNA: TGTGCCAGCAGCCCCCTAGCGGGAGGAGGCGAGACCCAGTACTTC. This chain connects TRBV11-2 to TRBJ2-7, with 11 bases lining up with TRBD2. Judging by the DNA end, TRBJ2-5 fits better; the J call may be wrong. This CDR3 region has 15 residues. Germline loops: CDR1 SGHAT, CDR2 FQNNGV.

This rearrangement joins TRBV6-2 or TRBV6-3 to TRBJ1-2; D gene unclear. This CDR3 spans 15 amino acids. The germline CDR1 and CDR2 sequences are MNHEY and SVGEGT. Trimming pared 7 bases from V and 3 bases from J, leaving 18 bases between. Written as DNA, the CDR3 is TGTGCCAGCAATGATGGCAGACGACTTGACTATGGCTACACCTTC. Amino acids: CASNDGRRLDYGYTF.

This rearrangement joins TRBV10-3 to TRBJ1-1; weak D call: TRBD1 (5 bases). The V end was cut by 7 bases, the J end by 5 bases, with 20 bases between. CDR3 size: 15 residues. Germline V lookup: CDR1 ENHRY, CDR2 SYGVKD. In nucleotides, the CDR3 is TGTGCCATCACTTCCCGGGGCGGGCGGGAGACTGAAGCTTTCTTT. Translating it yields CAITSRGGRETEAFF.

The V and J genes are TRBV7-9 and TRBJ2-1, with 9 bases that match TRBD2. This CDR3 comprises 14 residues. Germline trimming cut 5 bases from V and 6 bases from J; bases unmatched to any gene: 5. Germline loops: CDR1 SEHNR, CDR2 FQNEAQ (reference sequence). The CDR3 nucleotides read TGTGCCAGCAGCCGCGGGAGGGCCGGCAATGAGCAGTTCTTC. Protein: CASSRGRAGNEQFF.

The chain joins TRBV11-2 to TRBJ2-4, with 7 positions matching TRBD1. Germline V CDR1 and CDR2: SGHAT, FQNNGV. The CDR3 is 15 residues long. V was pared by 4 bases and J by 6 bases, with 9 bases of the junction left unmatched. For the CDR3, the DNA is TGTGCCAGCAGCTACCAGACAGGGTCAGGAAACATTCAGTACTTC. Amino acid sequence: CASSYQTGSGNIQYF.

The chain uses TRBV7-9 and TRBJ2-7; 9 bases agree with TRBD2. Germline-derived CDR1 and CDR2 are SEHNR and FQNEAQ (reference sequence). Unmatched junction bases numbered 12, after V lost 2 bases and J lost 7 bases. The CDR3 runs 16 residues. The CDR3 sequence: CASSLYLAGTTEEQYF. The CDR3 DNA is TGTGCCAGCAGCTTATACCTAGCGGGAACCACGGAGGAGCAGTACTTC.

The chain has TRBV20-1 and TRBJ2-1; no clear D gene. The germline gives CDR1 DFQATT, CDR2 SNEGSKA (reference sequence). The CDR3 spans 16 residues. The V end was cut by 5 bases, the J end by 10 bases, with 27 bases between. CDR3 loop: CSAVDSRNRKTYEQFF. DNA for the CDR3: TGCAGTGCTGTCGACTCCCGCAACCGAAAGACCTACGAGCAGTTCTTC.

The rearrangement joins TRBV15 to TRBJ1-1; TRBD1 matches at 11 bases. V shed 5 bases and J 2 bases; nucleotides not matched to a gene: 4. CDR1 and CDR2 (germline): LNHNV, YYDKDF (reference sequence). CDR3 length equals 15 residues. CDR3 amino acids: CATSGQGAENTEAFF. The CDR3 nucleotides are TGTGCCACCAGCGGACAGGGGGCGGAAAACACTGAAGCTTTCTTT.

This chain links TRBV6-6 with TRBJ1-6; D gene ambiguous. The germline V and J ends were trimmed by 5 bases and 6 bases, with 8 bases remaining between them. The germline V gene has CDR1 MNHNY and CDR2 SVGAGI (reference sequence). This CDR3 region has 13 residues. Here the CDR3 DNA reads TGTGCCAGCAGTAAGACAAGTAATTCACCCCTCCACTTT. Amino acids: CASSKTSNSPLHF.

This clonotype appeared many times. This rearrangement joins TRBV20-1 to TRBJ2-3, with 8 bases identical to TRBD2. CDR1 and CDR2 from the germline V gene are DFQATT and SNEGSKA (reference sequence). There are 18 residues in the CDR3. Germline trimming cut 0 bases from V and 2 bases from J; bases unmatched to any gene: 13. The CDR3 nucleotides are TGCAGTGCTAGAGACTTTCTCTCTCTAGCGGGCGCCACAGATACGCAGTATTTT. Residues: CSARDFLSLAGATDTQYF.

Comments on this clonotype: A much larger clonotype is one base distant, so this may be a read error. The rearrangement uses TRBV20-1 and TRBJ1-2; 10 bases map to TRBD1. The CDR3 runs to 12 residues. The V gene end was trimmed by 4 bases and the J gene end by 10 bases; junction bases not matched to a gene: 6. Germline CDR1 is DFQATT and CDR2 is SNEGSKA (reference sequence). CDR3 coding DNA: TGCAGTGCTAAATGGGACAGGGGCTACTACACCTTC. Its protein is CSAKWDRGYYTF.

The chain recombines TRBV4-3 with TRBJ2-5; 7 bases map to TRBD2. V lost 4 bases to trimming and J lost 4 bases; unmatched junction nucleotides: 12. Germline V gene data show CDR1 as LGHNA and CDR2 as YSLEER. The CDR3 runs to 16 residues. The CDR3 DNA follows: TGCGCCAGCAGCCCTTCTTTTTTCGGGGGGAGAGAGACCCAGTACTTC. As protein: CASSPSFFGGRETQYF.

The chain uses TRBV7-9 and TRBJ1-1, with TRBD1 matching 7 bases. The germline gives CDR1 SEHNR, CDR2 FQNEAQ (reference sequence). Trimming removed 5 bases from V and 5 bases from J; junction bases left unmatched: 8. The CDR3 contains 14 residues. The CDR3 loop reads CASSPGQKGTEAFF. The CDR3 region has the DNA TGTGCCAGCAGCCCGGGACAGAAAGGTACTGAAGCTTTCTTT.

CDR3 residues: CASSVLENTEAFF. Here the CDR3 DNA reads TGTGCCAGCAGTGTATTAGAGAACACTGAAGCTTTCTTT. J is TRBJ1-1 and V is TRBV12-3 or TRBV12-4, with D unresolved. The germline V and J ends were trimmed by 5 bases and 1 base, with 8 bases remaining between them. This CDR3 contains 13 residues.

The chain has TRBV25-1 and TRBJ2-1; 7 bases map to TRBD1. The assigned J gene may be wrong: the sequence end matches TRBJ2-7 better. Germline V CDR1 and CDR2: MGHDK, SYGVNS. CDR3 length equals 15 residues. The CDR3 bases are TGTGCCAGCAGTGATCCTAGACAGGGAGACAATGAGCAGTACTTC. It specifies CASSDPRQGDNEQYF.

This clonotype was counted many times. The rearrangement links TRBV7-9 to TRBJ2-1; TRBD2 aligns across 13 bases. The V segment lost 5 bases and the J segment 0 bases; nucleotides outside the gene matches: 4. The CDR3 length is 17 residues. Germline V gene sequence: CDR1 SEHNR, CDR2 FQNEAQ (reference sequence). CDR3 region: CASSPGLAGSSYNEQFF. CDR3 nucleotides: TGTGCCAGCAGCCCGGGACTAGCGGGGAGCTCCTACAATGAGCAGTTCTTC.